These 13 T cell receptor beta chains share one sample of origin, sequenced in a study of early T cells in non-severe SARS-CoV-2 infection. From the 5' RACE reads, TCRdb called clonotypes with MiXCR, one entry per CDR3 protein. The data show approximately 52,000 distinct CDR3 sequences, roughly 8% seen once. Input material: whole blood. These receptors came from an adult who was a healthcare worker with PCR-confirmed SARS-CoV-2 infection or an uninfected control (not recorded which).

Only a few counts were recorded for this clonotype. V and J are TRBV3-1 and TRBJ1-1; no definite D call. V lost 8 bases and J 5 bases, leaving 18 bases between the germline ends. Germline V CDR1 and CDR2: LGHDT, YNNKEL (reference sequence). This CDR3 spans 14 amino acids. CDR3 DNA: TGTGCCAGCGCCCAAGGGTCCCCGGGAACTGAAGCTTTCTTT. Translated: CASAQGSPGTEAFF.

This clonotype was seen a handful of times. This sequence joins TRBV9 and TRBJ1-3; D is uncertain. The germline CDR1 and CDR2 sequences are SGDLS and YYNGEE. The CDR3 consists of 17 residues. V was pared by 0 bases and J by 0 bases, with 13 bases between. The CDR3 spells CASSVEADKSSGNTIYF. The CDR3, as DNA: TGTGCCAGCAGCGTAGAGGCGGATAAAAGCTCTGGAAACACCATATATTTT.

The chain links TRBV25-1 to TRBJ2-5; D gene unclear. The CDR3 covers 14 residues. V was trimmed by 5 bases and J by 2 bases, leaving 12 bases between them. The germline CDR1 and CDR2 sequences are MGHDK and SYGVNS. CDR3 sequence (DNA): TGTGCCAGCAGTAGGTCAGTTGGACAAGAGACCCAGTACTTC. Encoded protein: CASSRSVGQETQYF.

This chain uses TRBV19 with TRBJ1-5; no reliable D call. Germline loops: CDR1 LNHDA, CDR2 SQIVND (reference sequence). This CDR3 spans 13 amino acids. V shed 6 bases and J shed 3 bases, with 9 bases lying between them. The CDR3 DNA follows: TGTGCCAGTAGGGACCGCAACAATCAGCCCCAGCATTTT. Translation gives CASRDRNNQPQHF.

This clonotype was found a few times. The chain joins TRBV19 to TRBJ1-5; possibly TRBD1 for D (6 bases). CDR1 and CDR2 from the germline V gene are LNHDA and SQIVND (reference sequence). Trimming stripped 9 bases from V and 0 bases from J, with 15 bases between. This CDR3 contains 15 residues. The DNA for the CDR3 is TGTGCCAGCACTCCGGACAGTTATAGCAATCAGCCCCAGCATTTT. This translates into CASTPDSYSNQPQHF.

The rearrangement links TRBV5-1 to TRBJ1-5; 9 bases match TRBD1. The CDR3 spans 14 residues. V lost 5 bases to trimming and J lost 8 bases; unmatched junction nucleotides: 8. Germline CDR1 is SGHRS and CDR2 is YFSETQ. CDR3 nucleotide sequence: TGCGCCAGCAGGGGGGACAGGGAAGAAGAGCCCCAGCATTTT. This translates into CASRGDREEEPQHF.

In this sample, this clonotype turned up many times. This chain joins TRBV9 and TRBJ2-5, with TRBD1 matching 8 bases. The CDR3 sequence is 15 residues long. Germline V gene sequence: CDR1 SGDLS, CDR2 YYNGEE. J gave up 2 bases and V 0 bases, and 3 bases lay outside the gene matches. The CDR3 protein is CASSVVGQEQETQYF. Here the CDR3 DNA reads TGTGCCAGCAGCGTAGTGGGACAGGAGCAAGAGACCCAGTACTTC. The full variable domain, rest sourced from reference TRBV9 and TRBJ2-5, is DSGVTQTPKHLITATGQRVTLRCSPRSGDLSVYWYQQSLDQGLQFLIQYYNGEERAKGNILERFSAQQFPDLHSELNLSSLELGDSALYFCASSVVGQEQETQYFGPGTRLLVL.

This clonotype showed up many times. This chain connects TRBV11-2 to TRBJ1-2; 7 bases fit TRBD1. Germline assignment: CDR1 SGHAT and CDR2 FQNNGV. After removal of 2 bases from V and 8 bases from J, the junction contained 8 bases not matched to a gene. The CDR3 extends over 14 amino acids. The CDR3: CASSLSGDRDGYTF. The CDR3, as DNA: TGTGCCAGCAGCTTAAGTGGTGACAGGGACGGCTACACCTTC.

This clonotype has just a few counts. The genes are TRBV30 and TRBJ2-7, with 9 bases that match TRBD1. This CDR3 spans 13 amino acids. After removal of 2 bases from V and 5 bases from J, the junction contained 4 bases not matched to a gene. The germline gives CDR1 GTSNPN, CDR2 SVGIG (reference sequence). The CDR3 region is CAWSIQGANEQYF. In DNA form, the CDR3 reads TGTGCCTGGAGTATACAGGGGGCAAACGAGCAGTACTTC.

The chain couples TRBV9 to TRBJ2-4, with a tentative D call TRBD1 (6 bases). The CDR3 is 15 amino acids. Deletions cut 3 bases from V and 0 bases from J, with 10 bases between. The germline V gene encodes CDR1 SGDLS and CDR2 YYNGEE. Here the CDR3 DNA reads TGTGCCAGCAGCGCAGGGGCCCCAGCCAAAAACATTCAGTACTTC. This codes for CASSAGAPAKNIQYF.

The sample holds many counts of this clonotype. This chain joins TRBV7-9 and TRBJ2-6; TRBD1 matches 7 bases. CDR1 is SEHNR, CDR2 FQNEAQ, per germline (reference sequence). The CDR3 totals 14 residues. V lost 5 bases and J lost 3; bases outside the gene matches: 1. CDR3 nucleotides: TGTGCCAGCAGCCGGACAGGTGGGGCCAACGTCCTGACTTTC. Translated: CASSRTGGANVLTF.

This chain connects TRBV14 to TRBJ1-4; D remains unclear. The ends were cut back, 4 bases at V and 6 bases at J, with 12 bases in the middle. CDR3 size: 14 residues. CDR1 and CDR2 (germline): SGHDN, FVKESK. CDR3 sequence (DNA): TGTGCCAGCAGCCTAAACATTCGGGATGAAAAACTGTTTTTT. This codes for CASSLNIRDEKLFF.

CDR3 region: CASSTGATSYEQYF. CDR3 nucleotides: TGTGCCAGTAGTACAGGGGCGACCTCCTACGAGCAGTACTTC. This chain connects TRBV19 to TRBJ2-7; D might be TRBD1 (6 bases). V lost 4 bases, J lost 0 bases, and 10 bases lay in between. Germline assignment: CDR1 LNHDA and CDR2 SQIVND (reference sequence). This CDR3 has 14 residues.